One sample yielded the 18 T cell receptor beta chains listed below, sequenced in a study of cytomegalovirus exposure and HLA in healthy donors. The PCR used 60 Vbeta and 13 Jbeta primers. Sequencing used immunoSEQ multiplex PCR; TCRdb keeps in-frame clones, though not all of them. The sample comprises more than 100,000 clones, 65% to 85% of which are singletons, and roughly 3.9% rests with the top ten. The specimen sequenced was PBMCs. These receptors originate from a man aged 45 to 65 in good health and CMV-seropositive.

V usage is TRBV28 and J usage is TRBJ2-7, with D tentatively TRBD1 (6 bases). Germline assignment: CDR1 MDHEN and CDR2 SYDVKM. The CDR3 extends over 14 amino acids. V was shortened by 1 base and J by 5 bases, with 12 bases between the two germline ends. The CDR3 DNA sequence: TGTGCCAGCAGTTTATTCGCTCAGGGGCACGAGCAGTACTTC. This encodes CASSLFAQGHEQYF. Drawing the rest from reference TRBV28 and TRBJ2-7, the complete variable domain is DVKVTQSSRYLVKRTGEKVFLECVQDMDHENMFWYRQDPGLGLRLIYFSYDVKMKEKGDIPEGYSVSREKKERFSLILESASTNQTSMYLCASSLFAQGHEQYFGPGTRLTVT.

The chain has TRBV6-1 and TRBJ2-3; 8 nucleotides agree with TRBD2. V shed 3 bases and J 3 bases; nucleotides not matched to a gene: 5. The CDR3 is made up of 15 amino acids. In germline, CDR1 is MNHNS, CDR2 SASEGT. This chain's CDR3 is CASSDTGGPTDTQYF. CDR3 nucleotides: TGTGCCAGCAGTGATACGGGAGGGCCTACAGATACGCAGTATTTT.

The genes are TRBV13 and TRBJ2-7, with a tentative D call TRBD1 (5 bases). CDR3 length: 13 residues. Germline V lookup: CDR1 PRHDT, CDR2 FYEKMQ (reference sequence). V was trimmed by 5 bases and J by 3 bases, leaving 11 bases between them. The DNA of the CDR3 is TGTGCCAGCAGCATGCAGGGTTTCTACGAGCAGTACTTC. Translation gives CASSMQGFYEQYF.

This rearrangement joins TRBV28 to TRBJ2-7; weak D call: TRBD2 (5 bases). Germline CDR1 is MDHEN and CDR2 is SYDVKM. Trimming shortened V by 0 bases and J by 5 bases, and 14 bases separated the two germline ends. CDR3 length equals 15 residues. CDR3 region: CASSLWGTRAHEQYF. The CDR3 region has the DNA TGTGCCAGCAGTTTATGGGGCACGCGGGCGCACGAGCAGTACTTC.

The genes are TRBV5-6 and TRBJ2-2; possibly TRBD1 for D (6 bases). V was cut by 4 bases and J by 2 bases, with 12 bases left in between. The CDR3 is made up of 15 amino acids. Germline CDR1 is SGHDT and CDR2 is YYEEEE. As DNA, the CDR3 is TGTGCCAGCAGCAAACGACAGGTTAACACCGGGGAGCTGTTTTTT. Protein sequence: CASSKRQVNTGELFF. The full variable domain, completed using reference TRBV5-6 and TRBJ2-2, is DAGVTQSPTHLIKTRGQQVTLRCSPKSGHDTVSWYQQALGQGPQFIFQYYEEEERQRGNFPDRFSGHQFPNYSSELNVNALLLGDSALYLCASSKRQVNTGELFFGEGSRLTVL.

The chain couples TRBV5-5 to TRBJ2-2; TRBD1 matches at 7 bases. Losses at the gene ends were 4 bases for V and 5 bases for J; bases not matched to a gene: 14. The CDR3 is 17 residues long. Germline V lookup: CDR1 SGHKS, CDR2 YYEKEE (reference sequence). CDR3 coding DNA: TGTGCCAGCAGCCCGATGGTGATAAGGGGGCGAACCGGGGAGCTGTTTTTT. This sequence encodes CASSPMVIRGRTGELFF.

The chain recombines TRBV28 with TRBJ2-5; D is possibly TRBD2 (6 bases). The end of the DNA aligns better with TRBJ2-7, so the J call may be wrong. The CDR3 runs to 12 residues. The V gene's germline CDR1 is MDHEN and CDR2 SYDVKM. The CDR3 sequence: CASRGSSYEQYF. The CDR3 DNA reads TGTGCCAGCCGGGGGAGTTCCTACGAGCAGTACTTC.

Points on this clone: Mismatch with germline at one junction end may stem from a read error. CDR3 coding DNA: TGTTCCAGCAGCTTAGAACAGTTTGTGGCTGCCGGGGAGCTGTTTTTT. This translates into CSSSLEQFVAAGELFF. The genes are TRBV7-9 and TRBJ2-2; the D is unclear. The CDR3 has 16 residues. In germline, CDR1 is SEHNR, CDR2 FQNEAQ (reference sequence).

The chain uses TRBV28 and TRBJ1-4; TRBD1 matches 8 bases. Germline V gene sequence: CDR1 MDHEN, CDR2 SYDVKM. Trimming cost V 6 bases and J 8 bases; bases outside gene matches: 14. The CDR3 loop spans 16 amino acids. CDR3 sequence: CASSPPQQGVGEKLFF. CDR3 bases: TGTGCCAGCAGCCCCCCGCAACAGGGGGTCGGGGAAAAACTGTTTTTT.

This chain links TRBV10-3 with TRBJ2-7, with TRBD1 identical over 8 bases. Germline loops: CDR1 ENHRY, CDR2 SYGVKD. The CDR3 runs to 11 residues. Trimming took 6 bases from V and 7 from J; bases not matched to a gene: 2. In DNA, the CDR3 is TGTGCCATCAGCACAGGGGGGGAGCAGTACTTC. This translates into CAISTGGEQYF.

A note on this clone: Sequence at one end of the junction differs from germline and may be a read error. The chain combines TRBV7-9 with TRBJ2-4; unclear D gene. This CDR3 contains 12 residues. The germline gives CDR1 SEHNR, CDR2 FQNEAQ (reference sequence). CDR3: CSSSQYQNIQYF. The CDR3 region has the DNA TGTTCCAGCAGCCAGTACCAAAACATTCAGTACTTC.

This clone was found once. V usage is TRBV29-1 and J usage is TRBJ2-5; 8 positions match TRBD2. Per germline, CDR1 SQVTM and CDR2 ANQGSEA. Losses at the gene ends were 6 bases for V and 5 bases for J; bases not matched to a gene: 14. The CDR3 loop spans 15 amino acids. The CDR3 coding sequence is TGCAGCGTCCGCCGGGGGGGAGGAGATAAGGAGACCCAGTACTTC. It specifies CSVRRGGGDKETQYF.

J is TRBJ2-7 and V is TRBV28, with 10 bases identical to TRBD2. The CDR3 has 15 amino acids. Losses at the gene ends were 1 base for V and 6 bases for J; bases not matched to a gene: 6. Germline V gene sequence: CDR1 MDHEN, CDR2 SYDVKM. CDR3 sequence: CASSLLPSGSREQYF. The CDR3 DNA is TGTGCCAGCAGTTTATTGCCTAGCGGGAGTCGCGAGCAGTACTTC.

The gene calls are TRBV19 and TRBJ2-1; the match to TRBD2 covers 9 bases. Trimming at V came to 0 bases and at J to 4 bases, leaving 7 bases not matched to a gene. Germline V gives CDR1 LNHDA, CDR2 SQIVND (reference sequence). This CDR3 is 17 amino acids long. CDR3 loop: CASSIDPSSGSYNEQFF. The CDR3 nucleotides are TGTGCCAGTAGTATAGATCCTAGTAGCGGGAGTTACAATGAGCAGTTCTTC.

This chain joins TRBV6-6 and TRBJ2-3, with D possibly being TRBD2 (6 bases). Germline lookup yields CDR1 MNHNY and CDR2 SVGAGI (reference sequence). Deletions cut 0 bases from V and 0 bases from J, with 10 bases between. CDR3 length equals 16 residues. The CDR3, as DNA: TGTGCCAGCAGTTACTCGCTAGCGACTAGCACAGATACGCAGTATTTT. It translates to CASSYSLATSTDTQYF.

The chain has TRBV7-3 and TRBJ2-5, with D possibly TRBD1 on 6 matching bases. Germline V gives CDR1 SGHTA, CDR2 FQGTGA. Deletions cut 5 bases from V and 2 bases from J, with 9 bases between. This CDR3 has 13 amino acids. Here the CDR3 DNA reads TGTGCCAGCAGCATGGACAGACAAGAGACCCAGTACTTC. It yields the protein CASSMDRQETQYF.

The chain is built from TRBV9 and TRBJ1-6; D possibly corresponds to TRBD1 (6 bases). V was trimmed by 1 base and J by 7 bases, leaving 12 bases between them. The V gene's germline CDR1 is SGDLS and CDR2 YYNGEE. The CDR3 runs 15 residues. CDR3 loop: CASSVNAGANSPLHF. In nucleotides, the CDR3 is TGTGCCAGCAGCGTAAACGCAGGGGCAAATTCACCCCTCCACTTT.

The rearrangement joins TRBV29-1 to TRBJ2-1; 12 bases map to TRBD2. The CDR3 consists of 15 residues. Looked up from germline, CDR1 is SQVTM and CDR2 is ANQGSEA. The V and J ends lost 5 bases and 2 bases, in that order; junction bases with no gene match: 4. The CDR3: CSVTASGRAYNEQFF. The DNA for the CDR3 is TGCAGCGTTACGGCTAGCGGGAGGGCCTACAATGAGCAGTTCTTC.